The rows below give T cell receptor beta chains drawn from one sample of a study of identical twins. TCRdb reprocessed the 5' RACE reads with MiXCR, giving one entry per CDR3 protein. The table lists approximately 700,000 distinct CDR3 sequences, around 5.7% of them singletons, with around 1.9% in the top ten. Material: naive T cells sorted from blood. The receptors stem from a man younger than 35 in good health. Each CDR3 is given with its conserved first and last residue. Fields, in order: V gene, clone size, J gene, D gene, CDR3 DNA, CDR3 protein. D genes are given only for firm matches. Rows give clone size only sometimes, using once, few, many, or a class for an expanded clone.

>TRBV12-3/TRBV12-4|many|TRBJ2-3|TRBD2
TGTGCCAGCAGTCTCATAGCGGGAGGGAGCACAGATACGCAGTATTTT
CASSLIAGGSTDTQYF
>TRBV20-1|many|TRBJ2-5|.
TGCAGTGCTAGAGTCCCCCAAGAGACCCAGTACTTC
CSARVPQETQYF
>TRBV28|many|TRBJ2-2|.
TGTGCCAGCAGTTTATGGGGACAACAGAACACCGGGGAGCTGTTTTTT
CASSLWGQQNTGELFF
>TRBV7-9|many|TRBJ2-5|.
TGTGCCAGCAGCTTATTGAGGGGCACCCAAGAGACCCAGTACTTC
CASSLLRGTQETQYF
>TRBV6-6|many|TRBJ2-5|.
TGTGCCAGCAGACCGCCGGGGGAGACCCAGTACTTC
CASRPPGETQYF
>TRBV5-1|many|TRBJ2-7|.
TGCGCCAGCAGCCCCTTGGGGGGCGAGCAGTACTTC
CASSPLGGEQYF
>TRBV20-1|many|TRBJ1-5|.
TGCAGTGCTAGAGATAGGCAGGGGCTGGGTCAGCCCCAGCATTTT
CSARDRQGLGQPQHF
>TRBV12-3/TRBV12-4|many|TRBJ1-5|.
TGTGCCAGCAGTCTCCGGACGTCGAGGGTTCAGCCCCAGCATTTT
CASSLRTSRVQPQHF
>TRBV7-8|.|TRBJ2-3|TRBD2
TGTGCCAGCAGCCTCGGACTAGCGGGCTATACGCAGTATTTT
CASSLGLAGYTQYF
>TRBV5-6|many|TRBJ2-7|TRBD2
TGTGCCAGCAGCTCACCAGCGGGAAGCTACGAGCAGTACTTC
CASSSPAGSYEQYF
>TRBV20-1|.|TRBJ2-3|.
TGCAGTGCGCGACCGGGGGCGCAGTATTTT
CSARPGAQYF
>TRBV30|.|TRBJ1-6|.
TGTGCCTGCCCTAGTGGGGCAGATTCACCCCTCCACTTT
CACPSGADSPLHF
>TRBV29-1|many|TRBJ2-2|.
TGCAGCGGGGACAGCGGGACCGGGGAGCTGTTTTTT
CSGDSGTGELFF
>TRBV5-1|few|TRBJ1-2|.
TGCGCCAGCAGCAACAGACCAGGAGATGGCTACACCTTC
CASSNRPGDGYTF
>TRBV11-3|.|TRBJ2-5|.
TGTGCCAGCAGCTTAACGTTGGGGACCCAGTACTTC
CASSLTLGTQYF
>TRBV4-1|many|TRBJ1-1|TRBD1
TGCGCCAGCAGCCCACAACGCGGGACAGGGGGTCCTGAAGCTTTCTTT
CASSPQRGTGGPEAFF
>TRBV27|few|TRBJ1-6|.
TGTGCCAGCAGTCTCTGGGCCGACGCGGAGGCCTATAATTCACCCCTCCACTTT
CASSLWADAEAYNSPLHF
>TRBV6-2/TRBV6-3|many|TRBJ2-1|.
TGTGCCAGCAGTTACAGGGGGAGGTCCTACAATGAGCAGTTCTTC
CASSYRGRSYNEQFF